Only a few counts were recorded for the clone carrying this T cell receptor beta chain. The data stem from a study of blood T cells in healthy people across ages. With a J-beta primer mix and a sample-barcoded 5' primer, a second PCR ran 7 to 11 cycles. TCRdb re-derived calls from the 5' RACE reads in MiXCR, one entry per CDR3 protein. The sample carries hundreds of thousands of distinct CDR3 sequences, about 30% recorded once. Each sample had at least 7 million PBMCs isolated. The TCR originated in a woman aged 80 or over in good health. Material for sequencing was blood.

For the CDR3, the DNA is TGTGCCAGCAGCGCACAGGGGTCCTATGGCTACACCTTC. The encoded protein is CASSAQGSYGYTF. V is TRBV11-2 and J is TRBJ1-2; TRBD1 matches at 7 bases. The germline V gene encodes CDR1 SGHAT and CDR2 FQNNGV. Trimming took 5 bases from V and 4 from J; bases not matched to a gene: 4. This CDR3 comprises 13 residues.